The source of this T cell receptor (beta chain) is a study of blood T cell repertoires in COVID-19. Germline V gene data show CDR1 as SEHNR and CDR2 as FQNEAQ (reference sequence). V was pared by 1 base and J by 5 bases, with 10 bases between. CDR3 size: 14 residues. Recovered status applied to Cohort 3 donors who had two consecutive negative PCRs. It also applied to those with clearance or with symptom resolution. Sequenced by immunoSEQ multiplex PCR; TCRdb stores in-frame clones only, minus some. The table has roughly 290,000 clones, approximately 83% seen once. Sequencing was performed on PBMCs or T cells enriched from blood (not recorded which). This TCR derives from a man younger than 45 who had recovered from COVID-19. The chain carries TRBV7-9 and TRBJ2-3, with a possible D match to TRBD1 (5 bases). CDR3 protein: CASSLGPGQDTQYF. The CDR3 bases are TGTGCCAGCAGCTTAGGTCCAGGGCAAGATACGCAGTATTTT.